This T cell receptor (beta chain) was identified during a study of blood T cells in healthy people across ages. Study observations and caveats: Researchers report that TCR beta diversity correlated strongly with naive T cell percentage.

Only a few counts were recorded for this clonotype. Its antigen remains unknown. Using a J-beta primer mix together with a sample-barcoded 5' primer, a second PCR was run for about 7 to 12 cycles. TCRdb reprocessed the 5' RACE reads via MiXCR and lists one record per CDR3 protein. The profile shows around 1,000,000 distinct CDR3 sequences, about 25% of them singletons. Every participating donor contributed about 10 milliliters of peripheral blood through a draw. CDR3 length: 14 amino acids. Trimming removed 6 bases from V and 2 bases from J, with 16 bases in between. Looked up from germline, CDR1 is DFQATT and CDR2 is SNEGSKA (reference sequence). These sequences were also reported in another study, on T cells of mothers and their children. As reported in that work: Using around 1.5 ug per 15 ul, all extracted RNA underwent cDNA synthesis. Related pairs of mothers and children showed slightly higher, non-significant overlap versus unrelated pairs.

This chain links TRBV20-1 with TRBJ1-2, with D perhaps matching TRBD1 (5 bases). The sample taken for sequencing was blood. The clonotype comes from a girl aged 2 to 10 in good health. In DNA, the CDR3 is TGCAGTGCGACCAAGACAGAGAAGAACTATGGCTACACCTTC. Translating it yields CSATKTEKNYGYTF.